This entry lists 32 T cell receptor beta chains sequenced from one sample in a study of shared T cell receptors in the human thymus. Clones were sequenced by immunoSEQ multiplex PCR, and TCRdb holds only the in-frame ones, with some missing. This table holds approximately 400,000 clones, 85% to 95% found once. The sequenced sample consisted of thymocytes. These receptors were taken from a human donor.

The chain joins TRBV6-1 to TRBJ2-2; TRBD2 agrees at 11 bases. V lost 0 bases and J lost 3; bases outside the gene matches: 3. The V gene's germline CDR1 is MNHNS and CDR2 SASEGT. This CDR3 has 17 residues. The CDR3 DNA follows: TGTGCCAGCAGTGAAGCCCCACTAGCGGGAGACACCGGGGAGCTGTTTTTT. It specifies CASSEAPLAGDTGELFF.

This chain uses TRBV28 with TRBJ1-2, with D perhaps TRBD1 (5 bases). Germline CDR1 and CDR2: MDHEN and SYDVKM. The CDR3 is 14 residues long. V lost 2 bases to trimming and J lost 7 bases, with 14 bases between them. In nucleotides, the CDR3 is TGTGCCAGCAGTTTAGGTCGCAGGGTGGCTGGCTACACCTTC. It translates to CASSLGRRVAGYTF.

This chain uses TRBV19 with TRBJ2-3, with 12 bases identical to TRBD2. This CDR3 is 20 amino acids long. CDR1 and CDR2 from the germline V gene are LNHDA and SQIVND (reference sequence). V shed 6 bases, J shed 0 bases, and the junction held 16 bases outside the gene matches. The CDR3 region is CASSPRASGRAGTSTDTQYF. CDR3 coding DNA: TGTGCCAGTAGCCCAAGGGCTAGCGGGAGGGCCGGTACGAGCACAGATACGCAGTATTTT.

The genes are TRBV19 and TRBJ1-3, with D uncertain. V dropped 3 bases and J dropped 1 base, with 4 bases sitting between them. This CDR3 comprises 13 residues. Looked up from germline, CDR1 is LNHDA and CDR2 is SQIVND (reference sequence). CDR3 nucleotide sequence: TGTGCCAGTAGTATGTTTTCTGGAAACACCATATATTTT. Protein sequence: CASSMFSGNTIYF.

This clone was seen only once. J is TRBJ2-7 and V is TRBV25-1; 10 bases line up with TRBD2. The CDR3 covers 15 residues. Per the germline V gene, CDR1 is MGHDK and CDR2 is SYGVNS. The junction had 6 bases not matched to a gene; V was cut back by 0 bases and J by 7 bases. CDR3 sequence: CASSEYVSGRGEQYF. The CDR3 DNA reads TGTGCCAGCAGTGAATACGTCAGCGGGAGGGGTGAGCAGTACTTC.

This sequence joins TRBV7-3 and TRBJ2-5; tentative D call: TRBD1 (5 bases). Trimming left V 4 bases short and J 0 bases short, with 9 bases between. The CDR3 totals 14 residues. CDR1 is SGHTA, CDR2 FQGTGA, per germline. The CDR3 DNA follows: TGTGCCAGCAGCTCCAGGGCGTACCAAGAGACCCAGTACTTC. Protein sequence: CASSSRAYQETQYF.

The V gene is TRBV28, the J gene TRBJ1-1, with D unresolved. Germline loops: CDR1 MDHEN, CDR2 SYDVKM. The CDR3 has 19 residues. Trimming removed 7 bases at V and 0 bases at J, with 27 bases between. The CDR3 DNA follows: TGTGCCAGCAATAGTTGCTCTTTCAAGGCAGCAGTCTTGAACACTGAAGCTTTCTTT. Residues: CASNSCSFKAAVLNTEAFF.

The chain has TRBV7-2 and TRBJ2-7; D not resolved. CDR1 and CDR2 from the germline V gene are SGHTA and FQGNSA. The V and J ends lost 5 bases and 3 bases respectively, with 11 bases between them. This CDR3 has 13 amino acids. CDR3 amino acids: CASSPRIHYEQYF. CDR3 DNA: TGTGCCAGCAGCCCTCGGATCCACTACGAGCAGTACTTC.

The chain joins TRBV30 to TRBJ1-3; D gene unclear. The CDR3 is 16 amino acids. Per the germline V gene, CDR1 is GTSNPN and CDR2 is SVGIG (reference sequence). V lost 0 bases and J lost 3, with 15 bases in between. In nucleotides, the CDR3 is TGTGCCTGGAGTGTACTTGGATGGGGAGATGGAAACACCATATATTTT. Translated, it gives CAWSVLGWGDGNTIYF.

The V gene is TRBV7-2, the J gene TRBJ2-7; 9 bases map to TRBD2. This CDR3 spans 18 amino acids. The V segment lost 5 bases and the J segment 4 bases; nucleotides outside the gene matches: 18. The germline CDR1 and CDR2 sequences are SGHTA and FQGNSA. CDR3 sequence reads: CASSRRGAREGSRYEQYF. CDR3 bases: TGTGCCAGCAGCAGACGGGGGGCGCGGGAGGGGAGTCGTTACGAGCAGTACTTC.

This clone was counted once. This sequence joins TRBV11-2 and TRBJ1-5; D perhaps matches TRBD1 (5 bases). The CDR3 has 13 residues. In germline, CDR1 is SGHAT, CDR2 FQNNGV. Trimming left V 6 bases short and J 1 base short, with 7 bases between. DNA for the CDR3: TGTGCCAGCAGGCGGGACAGCAATCAGCCCCAGCATTTT. It specifies CASRRDSNQPQHF. The whole variable domain, remainder taken from reference TRBV11-2 and TRBJ1-5, is EAGVAQSPRYKIIEKRQSVAFWCNPISGHATLYWYQQILGQGPKLLIQFQNNGVVDDSQLPKDRFSAERLKGVDSTLKIQPAKLEDSAVYLCASRRDSNQPQHFGDGTRLSIL.

The V call is TRBV12-5, the J call TRBJ1-1; D remains unclear. Germline V gene lookup returns CDR1 LGHNT and CDR2 FRNRAP. CDR3 length: 14 amino acids. V was shortened by 1 base and J by 5 bases, with 11 bases between the two germline ends. The CDR3 sequence: CASGLGRGETEAFF. The CDR3 DNA reads as TGTGCTAGTGGTTTGGGACGTGGGGAAACTGAAGCTTTCTTT.

The J gene is TRBJ1-1, the V gene TRBV4-3; TRBD1 might be the D (6 bases). Trimming cost V 0 bases and J 5 bases, with 10 bases left between them. Germline loops: CDR1 LGHNA, CDR2 YSLEER. This CDR3 is 14 amino acids long. The DNA of the CDR3 is TGCGCCAGCAGCCAAGATCAGGGGTGGACTGAAGCTTTCTTT. Residues: CASSQDQGWTEAFF.

The V gene is TRBV7-4, the J gene TRBJ2-2; no definite D call. Per the germline V gene, CDR1 is SGHVT and CDR2 is SQSDAQ. The CDR3 extends over 15 amino acids. The V gene lost 6 bases and the J gene lost 3 bases, with 14 bases spanning the gap. The CDR3 protein is CASSDQQPDTGELFF. The CDR3 DNA reads as TGTGCCAGCAGTGATCAACAGCCAGACACCGGGGAGCTGTTTTTT.

This rearrangement joins TRBV7-9 to TRBJ1-2; D remains unclear. The V gene lost 5 bases and the J gene lost 0 bases, with 10 bases spanning the gap. Germline assignment: CDR1 SEHNR and CDR2 FQNEAQ (reference sequence). The length of the CDR3 is 14 residues. The CDR3 sequence: CASSGRLPNYGYTF. The CDR3 region has the DNA TGTGCCAGCAGCGGCAGGCTTCCTAACTATGGCTACACCTTC. The variable domain in full, completed from reference TRBV7-9 and TRBJ1-2, reads DTGVSQNPRHKITKRGQNVTFRCDPISEHNRLYWYRQTLGQGPEFLTYFQNEAQLEKSRLLSDRFSAERPKGSFSTLEIQRTEQGDSAMYLCASSGRLPNYGYTFGSGTRLTVV.

This clone appeared a few times. V gene TRBV5-1 combines with J gene TRBJ2-1; D might be TRBD2 (6 bases). Germline V lookup: CDR1 SGHRS, CDR2 YFSETQ. The CDR3 contains 17 residues. With 4 bases removed from V and 8 bases from J, the gap between germline ends came to 25 bases. The CDR3, as DNA: TGCGCCAGCAGCCCCTGGGGAGGAACGTCCCTTATGGATGAGCAGTTCTTC. Residues: CASSPWGGTSLMDEQFF.

V usage is TRBV11-2 and J usage is TRBJ2-2, with TRBD1 identical over 12 bases. CDR3 size: 19 residues. The trim removed 1 base at V and 1 base at J, leaving 7 bases unmatched. CDR1 SGHAT and CDR2 FQNNGV come from the germline V gene. The CDR3 nucleotides read TGTGCCAGCAGCTTAGGTTTCCGGGACAGGGGGCGGAACACCGGGGAGCTGTTTTTT. Protein: CASSLGFRDRGRNTGELFF.

The chain combines TRBV28 with TRBJ1-5; D is ambiguous. V was clipped by 7 bases and J by 4 bases, with 14 bases between them. The CDR3 has 14 residues. The germline gives CDR1 MDHEN, CDR2 SYDVKM. The CDR3 DNA is TGTGCCAGCAAAAGTAATGACAAGAATCAGCCCCAGCATTTT. Its translation is CASKSNDKNQPQHF.

CDR3 loop: CASSLGAGGYEQYF. The DNA for the CDR3 is TGTGCCAGCAGTTTGGGGGCGGGGGGATACGAGCAGTACTTC. The chain employs TRBV27 and TRBJ2-7; 8 bases map to TRBD2. Germline V CDR1 and CDR2: MNHEY, SMNVEV (reference sequence). The V gene end was trimmed by 3 bases and the J gene end by 4 bases; junction bases not matched to a gene: 5. CDR3 size: 14 residues.

The chain has TRBV11-2 and TRBJ2-3; the D call may be TRBD1 or TRBD2 (6 bases each). The germline V gene encodes CDR1 SGHAT and CDR2 FQNNGV. CDR3 length: 15 residues. Trimming stripped 1 base from V and 4 bases from J, with 12 bases between. CDR3 protein: CASSLGMGGADTQYF. As DNA, the CDR3 is TGTGCCAGCAGCTTAGGGATGGGGGGCGCAGATACGCAGTATTTT.

V and J are TRBV9 and TRBJ2-2, with a tentative D call TRBD1 (5 bases). V was trimmed by 6 bases and J by 1 base, leaving 10 bases between them. Germline V gene lookup returns CDR1 SGDLS and CDR2 YYNGEE. The CDR3 totals 14 residues. In DNA form, the CDR3 reads TGTGCCAGCATGAGTGACAGGAACACCGGGGAGCTGTTTTTT. Encoded protein: CASMSDRNTGELFF.

The chain joins TRBV5-3 to TRBJ1-3; 7 bases line up with TRBD1. TRBV5-3 is filed as an ORF, its function uncertain. With 3 bases clipped from V and 3 bases from J, the junction kept 9 bases outside the gene matches. The length of the CDR3 is 16 residues. The CDR3 DNA is TGTGCCAGAAGCTGGGAGGGGGCAAACCGTGGAAACACCATATATTTT. Amino acid sequence: CARSWEGANRGNTIYF.

V is TRBV10-2 and J is TRBJ2-7; 8 positions match TRBD2. Germline values: CDR1 WSHSY, CDR2 SAAADI. CDR3 length: 18 residues. The trim removed 4 bases at V and 0 bases at J, leaving 14 bases unmatched. This CDR3 is CASSGPGLVVRSSYEQYF. CDR3 DNA sequence: TGCGCCAGCAGTGGACCGGGACTAGTCGTAAGGAGCTCCTACGAGCAGTACTTC.

This clone was picked up one time. J is TRBJ2-5 and V is TRBV11-2; 12 nucleotides line up with TRBD1. Germline loops: CDR1 SGHAT, CDR2 FQNNGV. The CDR3 runs 17 residues. Trimming cost V 1 base and J 5 bases; bases outside gene matches: 8. The CDR3 protein is CASSLVAGTGGLETQYF. The CDR3 region has the DNA TGTGCCAGCAGCTTAGTCGCGGGGACAGGGGGCTTGGAGACCCAGTACTTC.

For the CDR3, the DNA is TGTGCCAGCTCACCAGCCACGGGGCTGGACTATGGCTACACCTTC. Amino acids: CASSPATGLDYGYTF. The chain is built from TRBV18 and TRBJ1-2, with D perhaps TRBD1 (5 bases). The germline V and J ends were trimmed by 2 bases and 3 bases, with 13 bases remaining between them. The CDR3 sequence is 15 residues long. The germline V gene has CDR1 KGHSH and CDR2 LQKENI.

V gene TRBV5-6 combines with J gene TRBJ1-5; possible D gene TRBD1, 5 bases. Germline assignment: CDR1 SGHDT and CDR2 YYEEEE. V was clipped by 0 bases and J by 1 base, with 11 bases between them. The CDR3 covers 16 residues. CDR3 bases: TGTGCCAGCAGCTTGGGTCAGGGCGGGAGCAATCAGCCCCAGCATTTT. Its translation is CASSLGQGGSNQPQHF.

The genes are TRBV11-2 and TRBJ2-1; possibly TRBD1 for D (5 bases). CDR3 length equals 16 residues. Trimming removed 1 base from V and 10 bases from J, with 20 bases in between. Germline CDR1 SGHAT, CDR2 FQNNGV. The CDR3 is CASSLGSAGQPGEQFF. DNA for the CDR3: TGTGCCAGCAGCTTAGGGTCGGCAGGGCAACCGGGCGAGCAGTTCTTC.

The rearrangement links TRBV4-1 to TRBJ1-2, with TRBD1 as a possible D gene (6 bases). Germline CDR1 reads MGHRA; CDR2 reads YSYEKL. CDR3 length: 15 amino acids. The V end was cut by 0 bases, the J end by 6 bases, with 14 bases between. The CDR3 nucleotides are TGCGCCAGCAGCCAAGACGGAACAGGGATGGATGGCTACACCTTC. Protein product: CASSQDGTGMDGYTF.

This sequence joins TRBV27 and TRBJ1-1; 7 bases are a match to TRBD1. V was clipped by 2 bases and J by 2 bases; unmatched bases: 11. The length of the CDR3 is 17 residues. CDR1 and CDR2 (germline): MNHEY, SMNVEV (reference sequence). The CDR3 protein is CASSLKFKGQDNTEAFF. In DNA form, the CDR3 reads TGTGCCAGCAGTTTAAAATTCAAAGGACAGGACAACACTGAAGCTTTCTTT.

The chain combines TRBV28 with TRBJ1-3, with 10 bases that match TRBD1. The CDR3 extends over 15 amino acids. Germline CDR1 MDHEN, CDR2 SYDVKM. The junction had 5 bases not matched to a gene; V was cut back by 5 bases and J by 4 bases. The CDR3 loop reads CASSPGQGSGNTIYF. CDR3 DNA sequence: TGTGCCAGCAGTCCGGGACAGGGGAGCGGAAACACCATATATTTT.

The rearrangement uses TRBV15 and TRBJ2-3, with D perhaps matching TRBD2 (5 bases). Between the trimmed V and J ends, which lost 3 bases and 1 base, there was a span of 8 bases. Germline V lookup: CDR1 LNHNV, CDR2 YYDKDF (reference sequence). This CDR3 is built from 14 residues. The CDR3 nucleotides read TGTGCCACCAGCAGGCCGAGGGGCACAGATACGCAGTATTTT. It codes for CATSRPRGTDTQYF.

V is TRBV30 and J is TRBJ1-1, with a weak D call TRBD1 (6 bases). V gave up 2 bases and J gave up 0 bases, with 10 bases separating them. Germline lookup yields CDR1 GTSNPN and CDR2 SVGIG (reference sequence). The CDR3 is 14 residues long. The CDR3 DNA reads as TGTGCCTGGAGTCTGCGGACAGTGAACACTGAAGCTTTCTTT. Its protein product is CAWSLRTVNTEAFF.